The 3 T cell receptor beta chains reported below all come from one sample, sequenced in a study of T cells after yellow fever vaccination. TCRdb redid the calling of the 5' RACE reads with MiXCR, one entry per CDR3 protein. The table shows about 31,000 distinct CDR3 sequences, with about 10% occurring only once. The sequencing used PBMCs, either bulk or a sorted T-cell subset (CD4+, CD8+, memory, or dextramer-sorted; not recorded which), collected around 16 days after the first yellow fever vaccination. All receptors come from a man between 18 and 29 years old who received the YFV17D yellow fever vaccine.

The rearrangement joins TRBV20-1 to TRBJ1-6; 7 nucleotides align to TRBD1. CDR1 and CDR2 (germline): DFQATT, SNEGSKA (reference sequence). J was trimmed by 8 bases and V by 1 base; bases with no gene match: 2. The CDR3 extends over 13 amino acids. CDR3 in DNA: TGCAGTGCTAGAGGCAGGGGGTATTCACCCCTCCACTTT. Translation: CSARGRGYSPLHF.

A word on this clonotype: A much bigger clone sits one base away, suggesting this may be a read error. The chain carries TRBV10-3 and TRBJ2-2, with TRBD2 as a possible D gene (5 bases). Germline V gives CDR1 ENHRY, CDR2 SYGVKD. This CDR3 has 13 amino acids. In DNA, the CDR3 is TGTGCCATCAGTGAGTCGCTCCCCGGGGAGATGTTTTTT. Its protein product is CAISESLPGEMFF.

The chain carries TRBV5-1 and TRBJ1-3; D is unresolved. The CDR3 covers 15 residues. V was shortened by 0 bases and J by 1 base, with 8 bases between the two germline ends. Germline lookup yields CDR1 SGHRS and CDR2 YFSETQ. The CDR3 coding sequence is TGCGCCAGCAGCTTGGATCTTTCTTCTGGAAACACCATATATTTT. Translated, it gives CASSLDLSSGNTIYF. The full variable domain, its missing parts supplied by reference TRBV5-1 and TRBJ1-3, is KAGVTQTPRYLIKTRGQQVTLSCSPISGHRSVSWYQQTPGQGLQFLFEYFSETQRNKGNFPGRFSGRQFSNSRSEMNVSTLELGDSALYLCASSLDLSSGNTIYFGEGSWLTVV.